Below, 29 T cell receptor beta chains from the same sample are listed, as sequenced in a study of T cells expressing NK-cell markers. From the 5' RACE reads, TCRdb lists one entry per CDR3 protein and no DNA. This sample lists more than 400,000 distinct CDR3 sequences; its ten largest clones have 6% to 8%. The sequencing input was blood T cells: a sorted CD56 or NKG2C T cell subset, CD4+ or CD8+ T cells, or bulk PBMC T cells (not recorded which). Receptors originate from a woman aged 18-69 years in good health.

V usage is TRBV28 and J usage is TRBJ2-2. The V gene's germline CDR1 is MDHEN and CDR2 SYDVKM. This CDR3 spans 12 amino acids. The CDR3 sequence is CAMQGDTGELFF.

CDR3 region: CAWTTGSNQPQHF. The chain links TRBV30 to TRBJ1-5; the D call of TRBD1 rests on TCRdb alone, since no DNA is present to check it. The germline V gene encodes CDR1 GTSNPN and CDR2 SVGIG (reference sequence). The CDR3 length is 13 residues.

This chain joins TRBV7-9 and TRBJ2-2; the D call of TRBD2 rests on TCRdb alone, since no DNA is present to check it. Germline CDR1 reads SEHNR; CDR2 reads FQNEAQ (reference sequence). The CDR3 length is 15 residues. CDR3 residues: CASSPVTSGTGELFF.

The CDR3 loop reads CASSQGRGKSTDTQYF. The chain uses TRBV4-3 and TRBJ2-3; TCRdb gives TRBD1 as the D gene, but with no DNA this cannot be confirmed. CDR3 length equals 16 residues. CDR1 is LGHNA, CDR2 YSLEER, per germline.

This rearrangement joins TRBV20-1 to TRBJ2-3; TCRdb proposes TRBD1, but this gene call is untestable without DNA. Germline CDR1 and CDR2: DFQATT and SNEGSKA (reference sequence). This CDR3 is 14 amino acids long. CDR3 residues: CSARLDRGVVTQYF.

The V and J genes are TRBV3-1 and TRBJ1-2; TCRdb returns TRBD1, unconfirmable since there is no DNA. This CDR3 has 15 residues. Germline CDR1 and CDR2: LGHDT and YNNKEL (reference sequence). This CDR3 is CASSQTPGSRGGYTF.

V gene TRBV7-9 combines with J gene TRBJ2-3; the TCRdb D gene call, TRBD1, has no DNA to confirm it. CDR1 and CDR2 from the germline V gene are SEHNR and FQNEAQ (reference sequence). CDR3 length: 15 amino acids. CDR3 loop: CASSTGQGAADTQYF. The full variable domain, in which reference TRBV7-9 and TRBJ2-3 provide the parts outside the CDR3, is DTGVSQNPRHKITKRGQNVTFRCDPISEHNRLYWYRQTLGQGPEFLTYFQNEAQLEKSRLLSDRFSAERPKGSFSTLEIQRTEQGDSAMYLCASSTGQGAADTQYFGPGTRLTVL.

This CDR3 is CASSRDSGQSSPLHF. V usage is TRBV7-6 and J usage is TRBJ1-6; TCRdb's D call of TRBD1 is untestable without DNA. CDR1 SGHVS and CDR2 FNYEAQ come from the germline V gene. The CDR3 runs to 15 residues. Full variable domain (rest looked up from reference TRBV7-6 and TRBJ1-6): GAGVSQSPRYKVTKRGQDVALRCDPISGHVSLYWYRQALGQGPEFLTYFNYEAQQDKSGLPNDRFSAERPEGSISTLTIQRTEQRDSAMYRCASSRDSGQSSPLHFGNGTRLTVT.

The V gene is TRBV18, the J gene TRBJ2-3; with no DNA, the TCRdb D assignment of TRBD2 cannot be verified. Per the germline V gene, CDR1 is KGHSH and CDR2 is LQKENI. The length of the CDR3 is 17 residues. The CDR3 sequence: CASSPPGLAGDTDTQYF. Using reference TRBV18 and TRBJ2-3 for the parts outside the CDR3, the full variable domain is NAGVMQNPRHLVRRRGQEARLRCSPMKGHSHVYWYRQLPEEGLKFMVYLQKENIIDESGMPKERFSAEFPKEGPSILRIQQVVRGDSAAYFCASSPPGLAGDTDTQYFGPGTRLTVL.

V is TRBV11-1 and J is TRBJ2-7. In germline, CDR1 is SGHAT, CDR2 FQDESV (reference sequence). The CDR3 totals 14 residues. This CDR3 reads CASSLLPVSYEQYF.

The CDR3: CASSPRRRRETGELFF. The chain links TRBV12-3 or TRBV12-4 to TRBJ2-2; the TRBD2 assignment by TCRdb is unverifiable without DNA. This CDR3 spans 16 amino acids.

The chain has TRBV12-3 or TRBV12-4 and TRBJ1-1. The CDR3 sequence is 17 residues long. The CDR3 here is CASSLSGSSQGNTEAFF.

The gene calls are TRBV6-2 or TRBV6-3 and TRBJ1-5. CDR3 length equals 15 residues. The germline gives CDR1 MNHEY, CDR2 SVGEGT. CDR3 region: CASSYSGGFNQPQHF.

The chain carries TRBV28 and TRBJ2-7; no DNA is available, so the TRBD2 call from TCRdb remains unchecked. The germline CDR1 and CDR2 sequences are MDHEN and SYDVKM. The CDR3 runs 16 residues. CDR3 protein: CASRTRGLAGGIEQYF.

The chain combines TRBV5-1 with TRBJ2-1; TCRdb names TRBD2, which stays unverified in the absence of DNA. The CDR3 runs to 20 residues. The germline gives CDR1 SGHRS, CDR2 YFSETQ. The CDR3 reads CASSWVRGEAGGRGNNEQFF.

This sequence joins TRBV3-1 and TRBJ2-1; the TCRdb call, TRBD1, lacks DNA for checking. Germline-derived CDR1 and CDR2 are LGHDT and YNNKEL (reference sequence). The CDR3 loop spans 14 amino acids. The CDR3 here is CASSRGTGGAEQFF.

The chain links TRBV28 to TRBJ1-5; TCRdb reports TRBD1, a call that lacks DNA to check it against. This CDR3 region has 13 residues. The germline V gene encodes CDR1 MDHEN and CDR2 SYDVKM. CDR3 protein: CASTLRDNQPQHF.

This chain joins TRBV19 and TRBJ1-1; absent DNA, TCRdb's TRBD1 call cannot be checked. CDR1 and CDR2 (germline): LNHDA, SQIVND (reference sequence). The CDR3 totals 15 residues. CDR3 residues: CASTPWATGNTEAFF.

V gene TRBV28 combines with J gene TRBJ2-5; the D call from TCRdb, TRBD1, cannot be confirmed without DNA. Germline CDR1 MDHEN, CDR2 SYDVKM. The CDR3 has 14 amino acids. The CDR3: CASSQDTNQETQYF.

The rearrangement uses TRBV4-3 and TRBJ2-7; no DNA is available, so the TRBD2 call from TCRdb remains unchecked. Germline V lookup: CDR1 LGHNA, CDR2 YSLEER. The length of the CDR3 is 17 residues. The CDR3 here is CASSLRGGSGYSYEQYF.

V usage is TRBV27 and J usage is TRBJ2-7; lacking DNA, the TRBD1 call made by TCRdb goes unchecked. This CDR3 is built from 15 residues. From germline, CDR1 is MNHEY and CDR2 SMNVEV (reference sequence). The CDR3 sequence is CASSTRDRGVYEQYF.

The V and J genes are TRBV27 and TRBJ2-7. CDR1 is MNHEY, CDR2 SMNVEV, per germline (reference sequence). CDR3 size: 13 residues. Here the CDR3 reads CASSFQANYEQYF.

This CDR3 is CASSVTSAVDNEQFF. The chain has TRBV9 and TRBJ2-1; TCRdb's D call of TRBD2 is untestable without DNA. This CDR3 is 15 amino acids long. CDR1 SGDLS and CDR2 YYNGEE come from the germline V gene.

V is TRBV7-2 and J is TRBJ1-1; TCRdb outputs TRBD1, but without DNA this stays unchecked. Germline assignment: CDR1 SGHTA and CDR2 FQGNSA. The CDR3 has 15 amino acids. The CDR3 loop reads CASSPRQGANTEAFF. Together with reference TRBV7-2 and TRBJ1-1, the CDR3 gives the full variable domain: GAGVSQSPSNKVTEKGKDVELRCDPISGHTALYWYRQSLGQGLEFLIYFQGNSAPDKSGLPSDRFSAERTGGSVSTLTIQRTQQEDSAVYLCASSPRQGANTEAFFGQGTRLTVV.

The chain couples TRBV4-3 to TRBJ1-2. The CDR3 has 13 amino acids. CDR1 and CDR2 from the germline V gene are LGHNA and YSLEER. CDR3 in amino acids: CASSLQDNYGYTF.

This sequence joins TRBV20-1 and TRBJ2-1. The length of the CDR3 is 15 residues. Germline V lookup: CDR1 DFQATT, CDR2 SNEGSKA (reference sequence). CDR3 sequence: CSARYPSYHYNEQFF.

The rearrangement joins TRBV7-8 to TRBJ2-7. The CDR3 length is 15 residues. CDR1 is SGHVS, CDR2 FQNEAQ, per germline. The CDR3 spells CASSLARGLAYEQYF.

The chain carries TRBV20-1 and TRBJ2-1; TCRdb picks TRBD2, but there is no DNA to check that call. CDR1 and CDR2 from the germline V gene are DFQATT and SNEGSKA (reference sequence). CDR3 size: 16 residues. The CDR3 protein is CSARDPGHIPYNEQFF.

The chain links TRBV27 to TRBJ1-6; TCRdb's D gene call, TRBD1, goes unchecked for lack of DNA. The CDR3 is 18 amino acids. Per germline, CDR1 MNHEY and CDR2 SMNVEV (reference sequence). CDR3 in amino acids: CASSFRTPGQGYNSPLHF.